The 31 T cell receptor beta chains below all came from one sample that was sequenced in a study of T cells in Graves' hyperthyroidism and ophthalmopathy (dated by TCRdb to 2018 to 2020). The library was generated by multiplex PCR. Sequencer: Illumina HiSeq 2000. Amplification of TCR beta CDR3 regions was carried out from RNA transcripts. The first round of RT-PCR for the TCR CDR3 was performed with the HTBI primer set and the Qiagen OneStep RT-PCR kit. Through fastp at Q25 and MiXCR, TCRdb rebuilt clones from the public reads, retaining in-frame beta chains. Rows matching on CDR3 protein sequence are summarized as one entry with the most common DNA and genes. The table for this sample lists about 740,000 distinct CDR3 sequences; 14% of them were counted only once. The ten biggest clones cover about a tenth of the sample. Sequencing was carried out using blood. The receptors were gathered from a young woman with Graves' hyperthyroidism.

The chain has TRBV5-1 and TRBJ2-5; TRBD2 aligns across 11 bases. The CDR3 is made up of 15 amino acids. CDR1 SGHRS and CDR2 YFSETQ come from the germline V gene. With V trimmed by 3 bases and J by 3 bases, 4 bases remained unmatched. CDR3 residues: CASSSGLAVEETQYF. The CDR3 DNA reads as TGCGCCAGCAGCTCGGGACTAGCGGTCGAAGAGACCCAGTACTTC.

The CDR3 bases are TGCGCCAGCAGCCAAGATCCGGGACTAGCGGGGACCCAGTACTTC. Translated, it gives CASSQDPGLAGTQYF. The chain uses TRBV4-1 and TRBJ2-5; 12 bases map to TRBD2. Germline trimming cut 0 bases from V and 7 bases from J; bases unmatched to any gene: 3. Germline values: CDR1 MGHRA, CDR2 YSYEKL. This CDR3 region has 15 residues.

This clonotype was counted a few times. The chain carries TRBV20-1 and TRBJ2-1, with TRBD2 matching 16 bases. V lost 6 bases to trimming and J lost 8 bases; unmatched junction nucleotides: 16. CDR1 and CDR2 (germline): DFQATT, SNEGSKA (reference sequence). CDR3 length: 18 amino acids. CDR3 coding DNA: TGCAGTGCCCCACCTCCGGGACTAGCGGGAGGGTGGGGCCATGAGCAGTTCTTC. Protein sequence: CSAPPPGLAGGWGHEQFF.

This clonotype occurred many times. J is TRBJ2-1 and V is TRBV11-2; no definite D call. The germline V and J ends were trimmed by 2 bases and 0 bases, with 11 bases remaining between them. The CDR3 length is 16 residues. CDR1 is SGHAT, CDR2 FQNNGV, per germline. The CDR3 reads CASSLYGWSSYNEQFF. CDR3 nucleotide sequence: TGTGCCAGCAGCTTATACGGGTGGAGCTCCTACAATGAGCAGTTCTTC.

The chain recombines TRBV10-3 with TRBJ1-4; D is unclear. V lost 6 bases, J lost 7 bases, and 15 bases lay in between. CDR3 length: 14 amino acids. Per germline, CDR1 ENHRY and CDR2 SYGVKD. In nucleotides, the CDR3 is TGTGCCATCAGAGAAGGTGAAACATCTGAAAAACTGTTTTTT. It encodes CAIREGETSEKLFF.

V gene TRBV10-3 combines with J gene TRBJ2-5, with TRBD2 matching 8 bases. The CDR3 loop spans 13 amino acids. Unmatched junction bases numbered 3, after V lost 6 bases and J lost 3 bases. Germline-derived CDR1 and CDR2 are ENHRY and SYGVKD. The CDR3 protein is CAISPLAEETQYF. The CDR3 DNA reads TGTGCCATCAGCCCACTAGCGGAAGAGACCCAGTACTTC.

The rearrangement links TRBV9 to TRBJ1-4, with a tentative D call TRBD1 (5 bases). Germline loops: CDR1 SGDLS, CDR2 YYNGEE. Trimming took off 0 bases at V and 2 bases at J, with 11 bases between the two ends. The CDR3 is made up of 16 amino acids. The CDR3 loop reads CASSVAGGGTNEKLFF. The CDR3 DNA sequence: TGTGCCAGCAGCGTAGCTGGGGGTGGGACTAATGAAAAACTGTTTTTT.

This clonotype has more than one count but fewer than ten. The rearrangement joins TRBV27 to TRBJ1-2; maybe TRBD1 (5 bases). V gave up 0 bases and J gave up 5 bases, with 13 bases separating them. CDR3 length: 15 amino acids. Germline CDR1 MNHEY, CDR2 SMNVEV (reference sequence). The CDR3 spells CASSLSAGNHYGYTF. The DNA for the CDR3 is TGTGCCAGCAGTTTATCGGCAGGGAATCATTATGGCTACACCTTC.

This clonotype was recorded many times. The chain is built from TRBV28 and TRBJ1-1; D is possibly TRBD1 (6 bases). The CDR3 is 15 amino acids. Trimming pared 1 base from V and 0 bases from J, leaving 9 bases between. Germline loops: CDR1 MDHEN, CDR2 SYDVKM. The CDR3 coding sequence is TGTGCCAGCAGTTTATCGACAGGCATGAACACTGAAGCTTTCTTT. Translated, it gives CASSLSTGMNTEAFF.

This chain links TRBV20-1 with TRBJ2-2, with D perhaps matching TRBD1 or TRBD2 (6 bases each). This CDR3 region has 15 residues. CDR1 and CDR2 from the germline V gene are DFQATT and SNEGSKA (reference sequence). With 3 bases removed from V and 0 bases from J, the gap between germline ends came to 11 bases. The CDR3 DNA reads TGCAGTGCTAGTGTAGGGGGGACGAACACCGGGGAGCTGTTTTTT. Translating gives CSASVGGTNTGELFF.

This clonotype has only one observation. The rearrangement uses TRBV28 and TRBJ2-2, with TRBD2 matching 7 bases. Germline V lookup: CDR1 MDHEN, CDR2 SYDVKM. There are 17 residues in the CDR3. V lost 4 bases and J lost 3; bases outside the gene matches: 11. CDR3 bases: TGTGCCAGCAGTTGGCCTAGGAGCGGGGTGGACACCGGGGAGCTGTTTTTT. Translating it yields CASSWPRSGVDTGELFF. Complete variable domain (other parts from reference TRBV28 and TRBJ2-2): DVKVTQSSRYLVKRTGEKVFLECVQDMDHENMFWYRQDPGLGLRLIYFSYDVKMKEKGDIPEGYSVSREKKERFSLILESASTNQTSMYLCASSWPRSGVDTGELFFGEGSRLTVL.

This clonotype was counted at least ten times. CDR3 region: CASSPVRAKSSYNEQFF. In nucleotides, the CDR3 is TGTGCCAGCAGTCCCGTCAGGGCAAAGAGCTCCTACAATGAGCAGTTCTTC. The V gene is TRBV28, the J gene TRBJ2-1; a weak D match, TRBD1 (5 bases). This CDR3 is built from 17 residues. Germline loops: CDR1 MDHEN, CDR2 SYDVKM. Trimming pared 5 bases from V and 0 bases from J, leaving 17 bases between.

The CDR3 sequence is CASSLGSKGSTDTQYF. The CDR3 DNA sequence: TGTGCCAGCAGCCTCGGGAGTAAAGGTAGCACAGATACGCAGTATTTT. The chain combines TRBV11-1 with TRBJ2-3, with D maybe TRBD2 (6 bases). Germline values: CDR1 SGHAT, CDR2 FQDESV (reference sequence). V lost 5 bases and J 0 bases, leaving 15 bases between the germline ends. The CDR3 is made up of 16 amino acids.

This clonotype was seen a handful of times. This sequence joins TRBV7-9 and TRBJ2-3, with D hard to call. Germline CDR1 reads SEHNR; CDR2 reads FQNEAQ (reference sequence). The V gene lost 4 bases and the J gene lost 9 bases, with 14 bases spanning the gap. This CDR3 contains 13 residues. The CDR3 DNA follows: TGTGCCAGCAGCTCGACACCCGGACGGACGCAGTATTTT. Amino acids: CASSSTPGRTQYF.

This clonotype was detected only a few times. The V call is TRBV19, the J call TRBJ2-1; D is undetermined. CDR1 is LNHDA and CDR2 is SQIVND in the germline V gene (reference sequence). The CDR3 extends over 14 amino acids. Here the CDR3 DNA reads TGTGCTTCTAAGCCCCTCGTGACTTACAATGAGCAGTTCTTC. It is translated as CASKPLVTYNEQFF.

This clonotype was seen only a few times. The V call is TRBV11-2, the J call TRBJ2-1; TRBD2 agrees at 8 bases. The trim removed 1 base at V and 0 bases at J, leaving 14 bases unmatched. The CDR3 consists of 20 residues. In germline, CDR1 is SGHAT, CDR2 FQNNGV. CDR3 bases: TGTGCCAGCAGCTTAGCGGGAGGGGCGGGAGGCTCGAGCTCCTACAATGAGCAGTTCTTC. Translating gives CASSLAGGAGGSSSYNEQFF.

This clonotype was seen ten or more times. The chain carries TRBV28 and TRBJ1-3; a weak D match, TRBD1 (6 bases). The CDR3 extends over 16 amino acids. Germline V gene lookup returns CDR1 MDHEN and CDR2 SYDVKM. Trimming stripped 1 base from V and 0 bases from J, with 10 bases between. The CDR3 here is CASSLLGASSGNTIYF. Written as DNA, the CDR3 is TGTGCCAGCAGTTTATTGGGGGCCAGCTCTGGAAACACCATATATTTT.

This clonotype was seen repeatedly, ten times or more. The chain has TRBV2 and TRBJ1-5; the match to TRBD1 covers 7 bases. The CDR3 is made up of 14 amino acids. Germline V lookup: CDR1 SNHLY, CDR2 FYNNEI. V dropped 7 bases and J dropped 7; count of bases not matched to a gene: 10. CDR3 loop: CASTRDRGNQPQHF. CDR3 in DNA: TGTGCCAGCACCCGGGACAGAGGGAACCAGCCCCAGCATTTT.

This clonotype came up a few times. The chain is built from TRBV30 and TRBJ2-3; tentative D call: TRBD1 (6 bases). Deletions cut 8 bases from V and 1 base from J, with 22 bases between. CDR1 and CDR2 (germline): GTSNPN, SVGIG (reference sequence). The CDR3 is 16 residues long. CDR3 region: CAGSTGAFPRTDTQYF. The CDR3 DNA reads as TGTGCCGGTTCGACAGGCGCCTTTCCCCGCACAGATACGCAGTATTTT.

The chain has TRBV19 and TRBJ2-1, with 9 bases fitting TRBD2. J gave up 2 bases and V 5 bases, and 4 bases lay outside the gene matches. The CDR3 is 15 residues long. Germline-derived CDR1 and CDR2 are LNHDA and SQIVND (reference sequence). The CDR3 sequence is CASSFSGSPYNEQFF. CDR3 nucleotides: TGTGCCAGTAGTTTTAGCGGGAGTCCCTACAATGAGCAGTTCTTC.

This clonotype was recorded many times. The chain employs TRBV2 and TRBJ2-7; 7 nucleotides agree with TRBD2. V lost 5 bases to trimming and J lost 3 bases; unmatched junction nucleotides: 4. Germline assignment: CDR1 SNHLY and CDR2 FYNNEI. This CDR3 region has 13 residues. This chain's CDR3 is CASSLPSGYEQYF. CDR3 nucleotides: TGTGCCAGCAGTCTTCCTAGCGGCTACGAGCAGTACTTC.

This clonotype appeared many times. The DNA of the CDR3 is TGCAGTTGCCATCCGAGATTTGGCTCGCGAGGGGAGCTGTTTTTT. Translated, it gives CSCHPRFGSRGELFF. J is TRBJ2-2 and V is TRBV20-1; D gene uncertain. The germline CDR1 and CDR2 sequences are DFQATT and SNEGSKA (reference sequence). The CDR3 has 15 amino acids. Trimming took off 8 bases at V and 8 bases at J, with 24 bases between the two ends.

J is TRBJ2-1 and V is TRBV5-1, with TRBD1 identical over 8 bases. V shed 4 bases, J shed 5 bases, and the junction held 11 bases outside the gene matches. Germline V gene data show CDR1 as SGHRS and CDR2 as YFSETQ. The CDR3 is 16 residues long. Here the CDR3 DNA reads TGCGCCAGCAGCACAGACAGGGGAAGTTGGGACAATGAGCAGTTCTTC. This sequence encodes CASSTDRGSWDNEQFF. Full variable domain (remainder filled in from reference TRBV5-1 and TRBJ2-1): KAGVTQTPRYLIKTRGQQVTLSCSPISGHRSVSWYQQTPGQGLQFLFEYFSETQRNKGNFPGRFSGRQFSNSRSEMNVSTLELGDSALYLCASSTDRGSWDNEQFFGPGTRLTVL.

The J gene is TRBJ2-6, the V gene TRBV12-3 or TRBV12-4; 8 bases are shared with TRBD1. Germline trimming cut 4 bases from V and 0 bases from J; bases unmatched to any gene: 14. The CDR3 runs to 20 residues. Written as DNA, the CDR3 is TGTGCCAGCAGTTCTCGACTAGGCCTTGGACAGGGCTCTGGGGCCAACGTCCTGACTTTC. This codes for CASSSRLGLGQGSGANVLTF.

In this sample, this clonotype turned up a few times. The chain combines TRBV20-1 with TRBJ1-3; 7 bases match TRBD1. There are 16 residues in the CDR3. The trim removed 0 bases at V and 0 bases at J, leaving 5 bases unmatched. Looked up from germline, CDR1 is DFQATT and CDR2 is SNEGSKA (reference sequence). The CDR3 DNA reads TGCAGTGCTAGAGAAACAGGGGCCCGCTCTGGAAACACCATATATTTT. This translates into CSARETGARSGNTIYF.

A few counts support this clonotype. The chain uses TRBV20-1 and TRBJ2-5; TRBD1 matches at 9 bases. The V segment lost 3 bases and the J segment 2 bases; nucleotides outside the gene matches: 10. This CDR3 comprises 16 residues. Germline assignment: CDR1 DFQATT and CDR2 SNEGSKA (reference sequence). CDR3 DNA: TGCAGTGCTAGCGCCGGGACAGGGTCCGTGCAAGAGACCCAGTACTTC. It specifies CSASAGTGSVQETQYF.

This clonotype was counted only a few times. The chain uses TRBV5-5 and TRBJ2-1; no firm D call. CDR1 and CDR2 (germline): SGHKS, YYEKEE (reference sequence). The CDR3 has 12 residues. Trimming pared 3 bases from V and 10 bases from J, leaving 11 bases between. In DNA, the CDR3 is TGTGCCAGCAGCTGGGCGGTGACGGAGCAGTTCTTC. Protein product: CASSWAVTEQFF.

This clonotype was detected many times. V usage is TRBV11-2 and J usage is TRBJ2-1; 7 positions match TRBD1. The CDR3 has 14 amino acids. Trimming took 1 base from V and 9 from J; bases not matched to a gene: 6. Looked up from germline, CDR1 is SGHAT and CDR2 is FQNNGV. DNA for the CDR3: TGTGCCAGCAGCTTAGTAGTAGGGGGCCCTGAGCAGTTCTTC. Its translation is CASSLVVGGPEQFF.

This clonotype showed up many times. The chain recombines TRBV12-3 or TRBV12-4 with TRBJ2-1; TRBD2 agrees at 14 bases. The CDR3 is made up of 16 amino acids. After removal of 5 bases from V and 7 bases from J, the junction contained 7 bases not matched to a gene. CDR3 nucleotides: TGTGCCAGCAGTCATGGGACTAGCGGGAGACTAAATGAGCAGTTCTTC. This sequence encodes CASSHGTSGRLNEQFF.

The chain employs TRBV6-1 and TRBJ1-1, with D unresolved. The length of the CDR3 is 13 residues. Per the germline V gene, CDR1 is MNHNS and CDR2 is SASEGT. The V end was cut by 8 bases, the J end by 3 bases, with 13 bases between. The CDR3, as DNA: TGTGCCAGCCAAGAAACTAGGGACACTGAAGCTTTCTTT. It codes for CASQETRDTEAFF.

This chain uses TRBV29-1 with TRBJ2-7, with no clear D. There are 11 residues in the CDR3. Looked up from germline, CDR1 is SQVTM and CDR2 is ANQGSEA. Trimming left V 5 bases short and J 3 bases short, with 8 bases between. The CDR3 region is CSVRTHYEQYF. The CDR3 DNA sequence: TGCAGCGTTCGGACCCACTACGAGCAGTACTTC.